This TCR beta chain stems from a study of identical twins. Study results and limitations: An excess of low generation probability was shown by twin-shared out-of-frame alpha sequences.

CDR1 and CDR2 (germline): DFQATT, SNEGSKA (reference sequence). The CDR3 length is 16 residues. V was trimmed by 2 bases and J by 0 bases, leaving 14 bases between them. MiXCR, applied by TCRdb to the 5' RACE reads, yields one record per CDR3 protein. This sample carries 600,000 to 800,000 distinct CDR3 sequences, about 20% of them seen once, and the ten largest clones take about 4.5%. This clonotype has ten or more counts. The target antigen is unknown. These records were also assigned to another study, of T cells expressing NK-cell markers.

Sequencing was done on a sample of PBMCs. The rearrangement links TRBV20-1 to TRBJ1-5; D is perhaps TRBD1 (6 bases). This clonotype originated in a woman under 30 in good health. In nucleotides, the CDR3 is TGCAGTGCTAGAAGGGGGGCCGAGTATAGCAATCAGCCCCAGCATTTT. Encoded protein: CSARRGAEYSNQPQHF.